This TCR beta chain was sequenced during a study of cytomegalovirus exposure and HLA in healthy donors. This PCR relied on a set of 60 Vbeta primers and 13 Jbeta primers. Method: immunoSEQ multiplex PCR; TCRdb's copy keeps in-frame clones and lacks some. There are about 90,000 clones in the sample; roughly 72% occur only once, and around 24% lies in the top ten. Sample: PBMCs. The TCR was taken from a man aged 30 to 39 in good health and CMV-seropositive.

This chain's CDR3 is CASSQVNRHSNTEAFF. The CDR3 DNA reads TGCGCCAGCAGCCAAGTTAACAGACATTCGAACACTGAAGCTTTCTTT. The chain recombines TRBV4-1 with TRBJ1-1; D is uncertain. Germline CDR1 MGHRA, CDR2 YSYEKL. Trimming pared 1 base from V and 1 base from J, leaving 13 bases between. The CDR3 extends over 16 amino acids.